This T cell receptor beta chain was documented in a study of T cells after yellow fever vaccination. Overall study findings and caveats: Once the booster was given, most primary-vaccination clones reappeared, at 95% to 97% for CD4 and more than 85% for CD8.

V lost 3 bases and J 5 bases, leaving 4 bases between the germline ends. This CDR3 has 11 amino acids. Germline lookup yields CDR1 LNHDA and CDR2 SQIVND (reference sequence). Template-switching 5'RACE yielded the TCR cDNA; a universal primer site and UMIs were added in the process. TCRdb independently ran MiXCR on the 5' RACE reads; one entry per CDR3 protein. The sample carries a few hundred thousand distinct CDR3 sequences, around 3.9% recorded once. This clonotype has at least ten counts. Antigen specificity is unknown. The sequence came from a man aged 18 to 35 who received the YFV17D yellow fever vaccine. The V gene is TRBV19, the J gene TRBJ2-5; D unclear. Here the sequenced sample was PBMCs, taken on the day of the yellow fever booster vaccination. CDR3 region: CASSIAETQYF. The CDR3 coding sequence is TGTGCCAGTAGTATCGCTGAGACCCAGTACTTC.